This TCR beta chain came from a study of technical replicates of blood from a few donors. The CDR3 totals 16 residues. The germline V gene encodes CDR1 SGHTA and CDR2 FQGTGA. V shed 0 bases, J shed 2 bases, and the junction held 2 bases outside the gene matches. Method: immunoSEQ multiplex PCR; TCRdb's copy keeps in-frame clones and lacks some. The top ten clones hold under 0.45% of a sample with approximately 70,000 clones, around 93% of them seen once. The source material was T cells isolated from PBMCs. The chain has TRBV7-3 and TRBJ2-3; 10 positions agree with TRBD2. The sequence was collected from a human donor in good health. The CDR3 sequence: CASSLTGTSVTDTQYF. The DNA of the CDR3 is TGTGCCAGCAGCTTAACCGGGACTAGCGTCACAGATACGCAGTATTTT.